This entry features one TCR beta chain sequence. Germline V gives CDR1 SGHRS, CDR2 YFSETQ. This CDR3 has 16 amino acids. The V end was cut by 1 base, the J end by 0 bases, with 11 bases between. These data belong to a study of blood T cell repertoires in COVID-19. Study at large: T cells, B-cell-depleted T cells, or PBMCs supplied cDNA or gDNA.

In the original workflow: Estimates of nucleated cell counts were drawn from the amplification of reference gene primers. Sequencing used immunoSEQ multiplex PCR; TCRdb keeps in-frame clones, though not all of them. The DNA gave D and trimming, while V, J and clone size come from that table. The table has around 46,000 clones, over 70% seen once. Seattle patient enrollment occurred during active infection, with longitudinal follow-up thereafter. The chain uses TRBV5-1 and TRBJ2-4; D call uncertain. Sequenced sample: peripheral blood. This receptor was taken from a woman of 80 years or more with COVID-19, enrolled during active disease. CDR3 loop: CASSLSPQIAKNIQYF. The CDR3 nucleotides are TGCGCCAGCAGCTTGTCGCCTCAGATAGCCAAAAACATTCAGTACTTC.